One sample yielded the 20 T cell receptor beta chains listed below, sequenced in a study of blood T cell repertoires in COVID-19. Clones were sequenced by immunoSEQ multiplex PCR, and TCRdb holds only the in-frame ones, with some missing. The table includes 300,000 or so clones, 75% to 90% detected once. Sequenced material: peripheral blood. These TCRs come from a woman aged 35 to 49 with acute or convalescent COVID-19.

This sequence joins TRBV20-1 and TRBJ1-2; TRBD1 is a possible D gene (5 bases). The CDR3 loop spans 21 amino acids. Per germline, CDR1 DFQATT and CDR2 SNEGSKA (reference sequence). Deletions cut 3 bases from V and 5 bases from J, with 37 bases between. The chain's CDR3 is CSASVTAVSPQGYGSRYGYTF. The CDR3 nucleotides read TGCAGTGCTAGTGTTACGGCGGTTTCACCCCAGGGATACGGAAGTCGATATGGCTACACCTTC.

The rearrangement uses TRBV5-6 and TRBJ1-1; D gene uncertain. The CDR3 is 14 amino acids. The germline V gene encodes CDR1 SGHDT and CDR2 YYEEEE. The V end was cut by 0 bases, the J end by 1 base, with 7 bases between. CDR3 nucleotides: TGTGCCAGCAGCTTGGATGACACGAACACTGAAGCTTTCTTT. As protein: CASSLDDTNTEAFF.

Only a few counts were recorded for this clone. V and J are TRBV5-1 and TRBJ1-1; no clear D. This CDR3 region has 16 residues. Germline CDR1 SGHRS, CDR2 YFSETQ. Trimming left V 4 bases short and J 2 bases short, with 18 bases between. The CDR3 nucleotides read TGCGCCAGCAGCATTGGTGAGCTGAGCTCTAACACTGAAGCTTTCTTT. Amino acids: CASSIGELSSNTEAFF.

The gene calls are TRBV9 and TRBJ1-2; the D gene is possibly TRBD1 (6 bases). The V end was cut by 3 bases, the J end by 6 bases, with 15 bases between. Germline values: CDR1 SGDLS, CDR2 YYNGEE. The CDR3 has 14 residues. CDR3 region: CASSAGQFPDGYTF. CDR3 DNA: TGTGCCAGCAGCGCCGGACAGTTTCCAGATGGCTACACCTTC.

The chain couples TRBV7-9 to TRBJ1-1; D is unresolved. The CDR3 is 14 residues long. Trimming removed 3 bases at V and 1 base at J, with 9 bases between. The germline V gene has CDR1 SEHNR and CDR2 FQNEAQ (reference sequence). The CDR3 nucleotides read TGTGCCAGCAGCTTTGAACAGCCGAACACTGAAGCTTTCTTT. This translates into CASSFEQPNTEAFF.

The chain recombines TRBV27 with TRBJ2-1; 16 bases align to TRBD2. The CDR3 covers 21 residues. Trimming at V came to 3 bases and at J to 8 bases, leaving 19 bases not matched to a gene. CDR1 is MNHEY and CDR2 is SMNVEV in the germline V gene (reference sequence). This chain's CDR3 is CASSFQAVGGLAGGPAHEQFF. Here the CDR3 DNA reads TGTGCCAGCAGTTTCCAGGCCGTCGGGGGACTAGCGGGGGGGCCCGCTCATGAGCAGTTCTTC.

The chain joins TRBV4-1 to TRBJ1-1, with TRBD1 matching 12 bases. The CDR3 covers 16 residues. Germline lookup yields CDR1 MGHRA and CDR2 YSYEKL. With V trimmed by 4 bases and J by 11 bases, 14 bases remained unmatched. For the CDR3, the DNA is TGCGCCAGCAGCCCGGGACAGGGGGCGCAGGGGTTTTGGGCTTTCTTT. Amino acids: CASSPGQGAQGFWAFF.

The genes are TRBV7-8 and TRBJ2-7, with 7 bases fitting TRBD2. V shed 0 bases, J shed 2 bases, and the junction held 4 bases outside the gene matches. The germline gives CDR1 SGHVS, CDR2 FQNEAQ. This CDR3 comprises 15 residues. The CDR3 DNA reads TGTGCCAGCAGCTTAGCGGGGGACTACCCCTACGAGCAGTACGTC. It yields the protein CASSLAGDYPYEQYV.

This sequence joins TRBV12-5 and TRBJ1-2; weak D call: TRBD1 (6 bases). Looked up from germline, CDR1 is LGHNT and CDR2 is FRNRAP. The germline V and J ends were trimmed by 0 bases and 5 bases, with 22 bases remaining between them. The CDR3 loop spans 18 amino acids. The CDR3: CASGLVITTEGHPYGYTF. The CDR3 DNA reads TGTGCTAGTGGTTTGGTAATTACGACCGAGGGACACCCGTATGGCTACACCTTC.

The rearrangement links TRBV6-4 to TRBJ2-1, with D possibly matching TRBD1 (7 bases). V shed 4 bases and J shed 8 bases, with 15 bases lying between them. The CDR3 is 14 amino acids. Germline CDR1 MRHNA, CDR2 SNTAGT. The CDR3: CASSGQGGWHEQFF. CDR3 sequence (DNA): TGTGCCAGCAGTGGCCAGGGGGGCTGGCATGAGCAGTTCTTC.

The V and J genes are TRBV19 and TRBJ1-4; D uncertain. Germline values: CDR1 LNHDA, CDR2 SQIVND (reference sequence). There are 17 residues in the CDR3. Trimming removed 6 bases at V and 0 bases at J, with 17 bases between. CDR3 sequence reads: CASRFRGRTATNEKLFF. The CDR3 DNA follows: TGTGCCAGTAGGTTCCGAGGACGGACTGCAACTAATGAAAAACTGTTTTTT.

The V call is TRBV11-2, the J call TRBJ2-1; the match to TRBD1 covers 8 bases. V was clipped by 9 bases and J by 14 bases; unmatched bases: 18. Germline CDR1 is SGHAT and CDR2 is FQNNGV. The CDR3 has 14 residues. The CDR3 nucleotides are TGTGCCAGTACACCCGACAGGGGCTTTAGGGGTGAGTTCTTC. This encodes CASTPDRGFRGEFF.

The CDR3 sequence: CASMDSWGNTEAFF. The CDR3 DNA reads TGTGCCAGCATGGACAGTTGGGGGAACACTGAAGCTTTCTTT. V is TRBV6-5 and J is TRBJ1-1; tentative D call: TRBD1 (6 bases). The germline gives CDR1 MNHEY, CDR2 SVGAGI. The CDR3 extends over 14 amino acids. The ends were cut back, 7 bases at V and 1 base at J, with 13 bases in the middle.

The gene calls are TRBV18 and TRBJ1-1, with unresolved D. In germline, CDR1 is KGHSH, CDR2 LQKENI. V dropped 1 base and J dropped 5 bases, with 14 bases sitting between them. The CDR3 has 15 residues. The DNA for the CDR3 is TGTGCCAGCTCACCACAGGGAGGGCTGGGAACTGAAGCTTTCTTT. The encoded protein is CASSPQGGLGTEAFF.

This chain links TRBV2 with TRBJ1-6; 8 nucleotides agree with TRBD1. The length of the CDR3 is 14 residues. The ends lost 4 bases at V and 5 bases at J; junction bases unmatched: 1. The germline V gene encodes CDR1 SNHLY and CDR2 FYNNEI. This chain's CDR3 is CASSATGDNSPLHF. For the CDR3, the DNA is TGTGCCAGCAGTGCGACAGGGGATAATTCACCCCTCCACTTT.

The J gene is TRBJ1-4, the V gene TRBV19; D unresolved. The CDR3 is 11 residues long. Trimming took 11 bases from V and 10 from J, leaving 14 bases between them. In germline, CDR1 is LNHDA, CDR2 SQIVND (reference sequence). CDR3: CARPSGRKLFF. For the CDR3, the DNA is TGTGCCCGCCCGTCGGGGAGAAAACTGTTTTTT. The complete variable domain, with remaining parts taken from reference TRBV19 and TRBJ1-4, reads DGGITQSPKYLFRKEGQNVTLSCEQNLNHDAMYWYRQDPGQGLRLIYYSQIVNDFQKGDIAEGYSVSREKKESFPLTVTSAQKNPTAFYLCARPSGRKLFFGSGTQLSVL.

CDR3 residues: CASSFSGGQGIYGYTF. The CDR3 DNA is TGCGCCAGCAGCTTCTCTGGCGGACAGGGCATTTATGGCTACACCTTC. The chain employs TRBV5-1 and TRBJ1-2; 8 bases match TRBD1. The CDR3 extends over 16 amino acids. CDR1 SGHRS and CDR2 YFSETQ come from the germline V gene. With 2 bases clipped from V and 5 bases from J, the junction kept 11 bases outside the gene matches.

V gene TRBV30 combines with J gene TRBJ2-4; 10 bases agree with TRBD2. V lost 4 bases, J lost 4 bases, and 22 bases stayed unmatched. This CDR3 region has 20 residues. Germline assignment: CDR1 GTSNPN and CDR2 SVGIG (reference sequence). CDR3 nucleotides: TGTGCCTGGATGGGTCTTAGTCGAGCGGGGGGGCCGCGTAGGAAAAACATTCAGTACTTC. It encodes CAWMGLSRAGGPRRKNIQYF.

The J gene is TRBJ1-2, the V gene TRBV10-3, with 8 positions matching TRBD1. The germline V gene has CDR1 ENHRY and CDR2 SYGVKD. This CDR3 is built from 15 residues. The J segment lost 5 bases and the V segment lost 6 bases, leaving 11 bases of the junction unmatched. CDR3 coding DNA: TGTGCCATCAGGACAGGGGCCCTTACCCCATATGGCTACACCTTC. The encoded protein is CAIRTGALTPYGYTF.

The genes are TRBV5-1 and TRBJ1-1; 8 nucleotides agree with TRBD1. The V gene's germline CDR1 is SGHRS and CDR2 YFSETQ. The CDR3 totals 14 residues. V trimming: 4 bases; J trimming: 1 base; junction bases outside the gene matches: 3. The CDR3 is CASSHGQGNTEAFF. The CDR3 DNA sequence: TGCGCCAGCAGCCATGGACAGGGGAACACTGAAGCTTTCTTT.